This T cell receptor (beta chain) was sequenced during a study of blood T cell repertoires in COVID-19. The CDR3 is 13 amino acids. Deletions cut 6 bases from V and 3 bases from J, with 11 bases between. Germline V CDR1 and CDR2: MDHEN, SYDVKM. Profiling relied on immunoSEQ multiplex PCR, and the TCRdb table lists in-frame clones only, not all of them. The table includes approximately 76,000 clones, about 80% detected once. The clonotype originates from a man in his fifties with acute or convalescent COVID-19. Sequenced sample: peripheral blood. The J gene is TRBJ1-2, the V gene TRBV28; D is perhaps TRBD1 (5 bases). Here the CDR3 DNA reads TGTGCCAGCAGGGGGGGTATCGACTATGGCTACACCTTC. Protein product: CASRGGIDYGYTF.